One and the same sample provided the 20 T cell receptor beta chains below, sequenced in a study of cytomegalovirus exposure and HLA in healthy donors. This PCR relied on a set of 60 Vbeta primers and 13 Jbeta primers. TCRdb's table, derived via immunoSEQ multiplex PCR, lists solely in-frame clones and lacks some. The data contain 99,000 or so clones, about 75% of them singletons. Sequencing was performed on PBMCs. These receptors were taken from a man aged 55 to 70 in good health and CMV-seropositive.

The J gene is TRBJ2-7, the V gene TRBV5-4; 7 positions match TRBD2. CDR1 is SGHNT and CDR2 is YYREEE in the germline V gene (reference sequence). V shed 6 bases, J shed 1 base, and the junction held 7 bases outside the gene matches. This CDR3 comprises 14 residues. The CDR3 DNA is TGTGCCAGCACTTCGCGCGGGGGATCCTACGAGCAGTACTTC. It is translated as CASTSRGGSYEQYF.

The chain is built from TRBV10-3 and TRBJ1-2; D possibly corresponds to TRBD1 (5 bases). CDR1 ENHRY and CDR2 SYGVKD come from the germline V gene. The CDR3 covers 15 residues. V lost 8 bases, J lost 4 bases, and 20 bases lay in between. The CDR3: CAIGGKGMKTYGYTF. CDR3 sequence (DNA): TGTGCCATCGGGGGGAAAGGGATGAAGACCTATGGCTACACCTTC.

The rearrangement joins TRBV5-1 to TRBJ1-5; 10 positions match TRBD1. The germline V gene encodes CDR1 SGHRS and CDR2 YFSETQ. The trim removed 2 bases at V and 7 bases at J, leaving 6 bases unmatched. This CDR3 contains 15 residues. This chain's CDR3 is CASSFPTGGEQPQHF. The CDR3 nucleotides are TGCGCCAGCAGCTTCCCGACAGGGGGCGAACAGCCCCAGCATTTT.

The rearrangement uses TRBV9 and TRBJ2-5; 8 bases are shared with TRBD2. Germline CDR1 SGDLS, CDR2 YYNGEE. The CDR3 runs to 13 residues. V lost 4 bases, J lost 5 bases, and 4 bases stayed unmatched. Here the CDR3 reads CASSTGGEETQYF. The DNA for the CDR3 is TGTGCCAGCAGCACGGGGGGGGAGGAGACCCAGTACTTC.

This chain uses TRBV5-4 with TRBJ1-1; D call uncertain. CDR1 SGHNT and CDR2 YYREEE come from the germline V gene (reference sequence). Between the trimmed V and J ends, which lost 3 bases and 5 bases, there was a span of 14 bases. The CDR3 covers 14 residues. CDR3 nucleotide sequence: TGTGCCAGCAGCTCGTCCCAGGCATGGACTGAAGCTTTCTTT. Translation gives CASSSSQAWTEAFF.

V is TRBV11-2 and J is TRBJ1-6; D ambiguous. V was trimmed by 0 bases and J by 7 bases, leaving 4 bases between them. Looked up from germline, CDR1 is SGHAT and CDR2 is FQNNGV. The CDR3 runs to 13 residues. The CDR3 coding sequence is TGTGCCAGCAGCTTAGATAGAAATTCACCCCTCCACTTT. Translated, it gives CASSLDRNSPLHF.

This chain links TRBV16 with TRBJ2-2; D gene unclear. The germline V and J ends were trimmed by 6 bases and 6 bases, with 11 bases remaining between them. This CDR3 comprises 13 residues. Germline V gene sequence: CDR1 KGHSY, CDR2 FQNENV. The CDR3 coding sequence is TGTGCCAGCAGTAACTCAATCCCCGGGGAGCTGTTTTTT. Translating gives CASSNSIPGELFF.

The V call is TRBV7-2, the J call TRBJ2-7; D is unresolved. The CDR3 contains 14 residues. Per germline, CDR1 SGHTA and CDR2 FQGNSA. V lost 1 base and J 2 bases, leaving 9 bases between the germline ends. In nucleotides, the CDR3 is TGTGCCAGCAGCTTAGTAGCAGAAGCCTACGAGCAGTACTTC. This codes for CASSLVAEAYEQYF.

The rearrangement joins TRBV5-1 to TRBJ2-2; 14 bases line up with TRBD2. The CDR3 has 15 residues. The V segment lost 4 bases and the J segment 9 bases; nucleotides outside the gene matches: 5. CDR1 and CDR2 (germline): SGHRS, YFSETQ. The CDR3 nucleotides are TGCGCCAGCAGCCCCAGGACTAGCGGGGGGCGGGAGCTGTTTTTT. Residues: CASSPRTSGGRELFF.

V is TRBV5-4 and J is TRBJ1-1; no clear D. The CDR3 contains 12 residues. With 1 base removed from V and 8 bases from J, the gap between germline ends came to 9 bases. CDR1 is SGHNT, CDR2 YYREEE, per germline (reference sequence). The chain's CDR3 is CASSLSGGEAFF. CDR3 sequence (DNA): TGTGCCAGCAGCTTGTCGGGTGGAGAAGCTTTCTTT.

The chain employs TRBV6-4 and TRBJ1-5; D unclear. Germline CDR1 reads MRHNA; CDR2 reads SNTAGT. This CDR3 is built from 20 residues. V lost 0 bases and J 0 bases, leaving 21 bases between the germline ends. CDR3 loop: CASSDSMAWAETYSNQPQHF. The CDR3 DNA sequence: TGTGCCAGCAGTGACTCGATGGCTTGGGCAGAAACTTATAGCAATCAGCCCCAGCATTTT.

CDR3 DNA: TGTGCCAGCAGCTCCCGGACTAGCGGGGTTAACAATGAGCAGTTCTTC. This gives the protein CASSSRTSGVNNEQFF. The chain has TRBV5-4 and TRBJ2-1; 12 positions match TRBD2. V dropped 3 bases and J dropped 5; count of bases not matched to a gene: 6. This CDR3 region has 16 residues. From germline, CDR1 is SGHNT and CDR2 YYREEE (reference sequence).

The rearrangement joins TRBV6-4 to TRBJ2-3, with 10 bases matching TRBD2. The CDR3 covers 16 residues. Germline CDR1 reads MRHNA; CDR2 reads SNTAGT. The V and J ends lost 0 bases and 0 bases, in that order; junction bases with no gene match: 0. This CDR3 reads CASSDSAGGSTDTQYF. The CDR3 DNA reads TGTGCCAGCAGTGACTCAGCGGGGGGGAGCACAGATACGCAGTATTTT.

The table lists this clone with many counts. This chain connects TRBV6-1 to TRBJ2-3; 8 positions match TRBD1. The CDR3 spans 19 residues. Per germline, CDR1 MNHNS and CDR2 SASEGT. The V and J ends lost 2 bases and 4 bases, in that order; junction bases with no gene match: 17. The CDR3 region is CASSEILEGRGRLADTQYF. The CDR3 nucleotides are TGTGCCAGCAGTGAAATCTTGGAGGGCAGGGGGCGACTGGCAGATACGCAGTATTTT.

The chain employs TRBV19 and TRBJ2-5; 8 nucleotides line up with TRBD2. V gave up 7 bases and J gave up 1 base; unmatched junction bases: 8. There are 15 residues in the CDR3. The germline V gene has CDR1 LNHDA and CDR2 SQIVND (reference sequence). CDR3 bases: TGTGCCAGTACGGTCAGCGGGGGAACCCAAGAGACCCAGTACTTC. Encoded protein: CASTVSGGTQETQYF.

The CDR3: CASSVPGLNPEKLFF. CDR3 coding DNA: TGTGCCAGCAGCGTACCGGGACTCAATCCCGAAAAACTGTTTTTT. The chain combines TRBV5-4 with TRBJ1-4, with a possible D match to TRBD1 (5 bases). The CDR3 has 15 residues. Deletions cut 4 bases from V and 8 bases from J, with 18 bases between. Looked up from germline, CDR1 is SGHNT and CDR2 is YYREEE (reference sequence).

This clone has only a few counts. The chain links TRBV6-5 to TRBJ1-2; the D is unclear. In germline, CDR1 is MNHEY, CDR2 SVGAGI. This CDR3 has 14 amino acids. Trimming removed 5 bases from V and 7 bases from J, with 17 bases in between. CDR3 coding DNA: TGTGCCAGCAGTCCCGGTCCAGCCGCGGGTGGCTACACCTTC. It encodes CASSPGPAAGGYTF.

The rearrangement joins TRBV21-1 to TRBJ2-4; the table's D call of TRBD2 was not tested on the DNA. TRBV21-1 is a documented pseudogene. This CDR3 is built from 16 residues. CDR3 nucleotide sequence: TGTGCCAGCAGCAGATTAGTGGGACTAGCGGGGAACATTCAGTACTTC. This translates into CASSRLVGLAGNIQYF.

The chain combines TRBV7-7 with TRBJ2-5; TRBD2 matches 10 bases. Unmatched junction bases numbered 10, after V lost 5 bases and J lost 4 bases. From germline, CDR1 is SSHAT and CDR2 FNYEAQ (reference sequence). CDR3 length: 16 amino acids. In DNA form, the CDR3 reads TGTGCCAGCAGCCTCCAGCGGGGGGGGAGTAGAGAGACCCAGTACTTC. Translation gives CASSLQRGGSRETQYF.

The chain recombines TRBV4-2 with TRBJ2-1, with D possibly matching TRBD2 (6 bases). V lost 1 base, J lost 7 bases, and 14 bases lay in between. The germline CDR1 and CDR2 sequences are LGHNA and YNFKEQ. The CDR3 has 15 amino acids. CDR3 nucleotides: TGTGCCAGCAGCCAAGGAGGAGGGCCGGGGAATGAGCAGTTCTTC. Translated, it gives CASSQGGGPGNEQFF.